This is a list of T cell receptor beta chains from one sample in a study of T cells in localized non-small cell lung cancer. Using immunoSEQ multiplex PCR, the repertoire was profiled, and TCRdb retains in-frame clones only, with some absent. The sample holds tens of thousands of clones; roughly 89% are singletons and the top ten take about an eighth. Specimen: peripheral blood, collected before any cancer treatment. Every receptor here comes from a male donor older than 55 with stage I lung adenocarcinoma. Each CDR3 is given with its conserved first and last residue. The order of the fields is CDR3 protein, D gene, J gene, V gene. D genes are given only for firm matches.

CASSPGPSQQYF	NA	TRBJ2-3	TRBV7-2
CAWNAPMDSHTDTQYF	NA	TRBJ2-3	TRBV30
CASSAQENQPQHF	NA	TRBJ1-5	TRBV27
CASSEGRNTEAFF	NA	TRBJ1-1	TRBV18
CASSLGGTSGYNEQFF	TRBD2	TRBJ2-1	TRBV5-1
CASSQDPSGGAETQYF	TRBD2	TRBJ2-5	TRBV5-8
CASSQEGIRSPLHF	NA	TRBJ1-6	TRBV27
CASSFPRISTDTQYF	NA	TRBJ2-3	TRBV7-8
CASSQEEDRGKDSNQPQHF	TRBD1	TRBJ1-5	TRBV14
CASSPRRDRDGYTF	TRBD1	TRBJ1-2	TRBV11-2
CASMLLGETQYF	NA	TRBJ2-5	TRBV6-5
CASTPVGGTGTQYF	NA	TRBJ2-3	TRBV19
CASSVVLGAGPEAFF	NA	TRBJ1-1	TRBV9
CASSLQAGKAKNIQYF	NA	TRBJ2-4	TRBV7-2
CASSPTTGGKGNEQFF	TRBD1	TRBJ2-1	TRBV27
CASSVTLTGELFF	NA	TRBJ2-2	TRBV6-1
CASSIGVGEQFF	NA	TRBJ2-1	TRBV19
CASSLDGQSIYTF	NA	TRBJ1-2	TRBV5-1
CSAPPVETQYF	NA	TRBJ2-5	TRBV20-1
CASSLRGRGYSPLHF	TRBD1	TRBJ1-6	TRBV11-2
CASSQEYVLEISNQPQHF	NA	TRBJ1-5	TRBV4-3
CASSLGGVEAFF	TRBD1	TRBJ1-1	TRBV28
CASSTTGAEKLFF	NA	TRBJ1-4	TRBV19
CASSLYRHYEQYF	NA	TRBJ2-7	TRBV5-5
CASSSGRLNQPQHF	NA	TRBJ1-5	TRBV19
CASRTISNYGYTF	NA	TRBJ1-2	TRBV5-1
CASSFGTNTGELFF	NA	TRBJ2-2	TRBV11-2
CASSFGSQETQYF	NA	TRBJ2-5	TRBV7-3
CASSLAVGLYGYTF	NA	TRBJ1-2	TRBV7-8
CASSLSGVNQPQHF	NA	TRBJ1-5	TRBV28
CASSIFPRGYNSYEQYF	NA	TRBJ2-7	TRBV7-9
CASSWSPTSSYNEQFF	NA	TRBJ2-1	TRBV5-1
CASSSRVGQGAYEQYF	TRBD1	TRBJ2-7	TRBV5-4
CASRTDWNYGYTF	NA	TRBJ1-2	TRBV7-2
CASSSLTHEQFF	NA	TRBJ2-1	TRBV28
CSVGQGSYEQCF	NA	TRBJ2-7	TRBV29-1
CASSTLGGVTYNEQFF	NA	TRBJ2-1	TRBV19
CASSLGTPGGNQPQHF	NA	TRBJ1-5	TRBV5-4
CAWAIRGEGGYTF	NA	TRBJ1-2	TRBV30
CASSSDRGISYEQYF	TRBD1	TRBJ2-7	TRBV6-5
CASSLRTPRQLNQPQHF	NA	TRBJ1-5	TRBV27
CASSVGTSDSYTF	NA	TRBJ1-2	TRBV9
CSARGGQMAFF	TRBD1	TRBJ1-1	TRBV20-1
CASSVTGGENSPLHF	TRBD1	TRBJ1-6	TRBV9
CASSQDGQRELFDTQYF	TRBD2	TRBJ2-3	TRBV4-3
CASSPTGPGEKLFF	NA	TRBJ1-4	TRBV28
CASSSQGDTEAFF	TRBD1	TRBJ1-1	TRBV7-3
CAISESEGNSTEAFF	NA	TRBJ1-1	TRBV10-3
CASSDLSRGRRELFF	TRBD1	TRBJ2-2	TRBV25-1
CAWEQGGGTEAFF	NA	TRBJ1-1	TRBV30